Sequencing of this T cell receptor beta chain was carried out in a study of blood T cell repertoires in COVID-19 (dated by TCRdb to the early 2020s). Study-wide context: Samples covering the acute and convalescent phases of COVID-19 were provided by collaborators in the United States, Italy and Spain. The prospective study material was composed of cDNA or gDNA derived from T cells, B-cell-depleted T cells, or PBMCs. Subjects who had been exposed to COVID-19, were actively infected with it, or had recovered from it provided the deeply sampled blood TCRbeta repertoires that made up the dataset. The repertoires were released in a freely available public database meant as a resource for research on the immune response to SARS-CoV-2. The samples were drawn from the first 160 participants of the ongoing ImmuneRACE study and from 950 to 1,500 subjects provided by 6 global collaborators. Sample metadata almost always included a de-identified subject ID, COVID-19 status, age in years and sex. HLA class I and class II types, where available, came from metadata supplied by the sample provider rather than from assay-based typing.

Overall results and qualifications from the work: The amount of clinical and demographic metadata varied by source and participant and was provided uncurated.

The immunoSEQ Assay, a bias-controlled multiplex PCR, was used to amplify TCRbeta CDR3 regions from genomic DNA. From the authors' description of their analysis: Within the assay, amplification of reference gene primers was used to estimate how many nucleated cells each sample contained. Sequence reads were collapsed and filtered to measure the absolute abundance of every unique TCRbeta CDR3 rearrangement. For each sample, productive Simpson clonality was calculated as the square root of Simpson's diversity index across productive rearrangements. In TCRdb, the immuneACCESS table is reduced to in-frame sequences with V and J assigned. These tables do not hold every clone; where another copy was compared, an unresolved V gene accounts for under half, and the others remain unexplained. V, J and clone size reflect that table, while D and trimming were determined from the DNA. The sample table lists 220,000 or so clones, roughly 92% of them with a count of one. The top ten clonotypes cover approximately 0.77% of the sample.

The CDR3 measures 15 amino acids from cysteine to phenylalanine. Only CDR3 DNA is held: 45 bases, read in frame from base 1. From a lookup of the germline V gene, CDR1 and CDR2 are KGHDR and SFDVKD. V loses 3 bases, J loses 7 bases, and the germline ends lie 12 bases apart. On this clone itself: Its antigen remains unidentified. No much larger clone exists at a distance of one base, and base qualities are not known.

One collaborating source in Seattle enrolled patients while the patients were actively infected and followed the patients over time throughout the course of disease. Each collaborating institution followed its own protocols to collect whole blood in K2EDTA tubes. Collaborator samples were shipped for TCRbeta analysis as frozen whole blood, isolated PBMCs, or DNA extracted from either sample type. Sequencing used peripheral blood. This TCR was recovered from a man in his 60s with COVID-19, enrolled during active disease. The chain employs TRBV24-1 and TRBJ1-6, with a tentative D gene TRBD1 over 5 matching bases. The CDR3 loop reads CATSDGDSPNSPLHF. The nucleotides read TGTGCCACCAGTGATGGAGACAGTCCGAATTCACCCCTCCACTTT.